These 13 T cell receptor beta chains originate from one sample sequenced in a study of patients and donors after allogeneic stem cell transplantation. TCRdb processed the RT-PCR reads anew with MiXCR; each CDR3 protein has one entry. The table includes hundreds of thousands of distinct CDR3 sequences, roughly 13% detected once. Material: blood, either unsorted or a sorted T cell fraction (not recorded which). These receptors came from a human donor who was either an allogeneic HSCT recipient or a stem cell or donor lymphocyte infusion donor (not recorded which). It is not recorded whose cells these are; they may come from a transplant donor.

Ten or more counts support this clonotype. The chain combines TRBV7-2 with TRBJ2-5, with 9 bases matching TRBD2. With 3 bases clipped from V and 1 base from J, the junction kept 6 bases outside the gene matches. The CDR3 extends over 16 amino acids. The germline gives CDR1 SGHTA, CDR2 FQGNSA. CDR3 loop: CASSLGSGRIQETQYF. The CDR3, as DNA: TGTGCCAGCAGCTTGGGTAGCGGGAGAATCCAAGAGACCCAGTACTTC.

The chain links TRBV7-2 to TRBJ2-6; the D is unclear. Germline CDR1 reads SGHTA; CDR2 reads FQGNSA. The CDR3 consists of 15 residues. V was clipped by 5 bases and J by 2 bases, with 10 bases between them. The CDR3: CASSPSGTGANVLTF. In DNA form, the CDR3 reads TGTGCCAGCAGCCCGAGTGGGACTGGGGCCAACGTCCTGACTTTC.

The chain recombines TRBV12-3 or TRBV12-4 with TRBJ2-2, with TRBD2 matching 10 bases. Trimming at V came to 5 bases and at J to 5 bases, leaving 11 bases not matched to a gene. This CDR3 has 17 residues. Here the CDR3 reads CASSPGRASGGTGELFF. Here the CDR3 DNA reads TGTGCCAGCAGTCCTGGGAGGGCTAGCGGGGGAACCGGGGAGCTGTTTTTT.

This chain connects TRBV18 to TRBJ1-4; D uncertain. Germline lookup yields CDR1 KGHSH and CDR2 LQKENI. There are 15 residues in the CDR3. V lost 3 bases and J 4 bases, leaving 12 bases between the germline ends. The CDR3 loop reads CASSPGRANNEKLFF. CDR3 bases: TGTGCCAGCTCACCCGGCCGGGCCAATAATGAAAAACTGTTTTTT.

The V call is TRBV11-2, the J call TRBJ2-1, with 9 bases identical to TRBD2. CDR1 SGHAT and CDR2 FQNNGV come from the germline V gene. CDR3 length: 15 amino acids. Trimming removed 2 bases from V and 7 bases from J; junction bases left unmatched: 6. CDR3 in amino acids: CASSLRREGGNEQFF. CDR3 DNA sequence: TGTGCCAGCAGCTTACGGCGGGAGGGGGGGAATGAGCAGTTCTTC. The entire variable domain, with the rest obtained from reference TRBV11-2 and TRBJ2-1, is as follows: EAGVAQSPRYKIIEKRQSVAFWCNPISGHATLYWYQQILGQGPKLLIQFQNNGVVDDSQLPKDRFSAERLKGVDSTLKIQPAKLEDSAVYLCASSLRREGGNEQFFGPGTRLTVL.

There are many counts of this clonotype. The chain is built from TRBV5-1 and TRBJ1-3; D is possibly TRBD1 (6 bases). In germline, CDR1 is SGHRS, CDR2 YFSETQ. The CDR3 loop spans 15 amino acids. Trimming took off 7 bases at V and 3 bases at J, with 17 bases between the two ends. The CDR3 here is CASEDGTSDGNTIYF. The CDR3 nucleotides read TGCGCCAGCGAGGACGGGACATCCGATGGAAACACCATATATTTT.

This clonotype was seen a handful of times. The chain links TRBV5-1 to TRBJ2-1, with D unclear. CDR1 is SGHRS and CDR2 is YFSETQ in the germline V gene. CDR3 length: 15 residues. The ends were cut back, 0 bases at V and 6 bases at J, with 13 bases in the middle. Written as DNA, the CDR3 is TGCGCCAGCAGCTTGGGAGGTCAAAAGGTCAATGAGCAGTTCTTC. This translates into CASSLGGQKVNEQFF.

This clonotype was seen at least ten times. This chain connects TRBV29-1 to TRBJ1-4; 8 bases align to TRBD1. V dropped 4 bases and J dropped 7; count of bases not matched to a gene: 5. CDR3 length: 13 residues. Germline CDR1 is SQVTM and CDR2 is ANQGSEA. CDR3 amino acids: CSVGTGRAEKLFF. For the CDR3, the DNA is TGCAGCGTTGGGACAGGGCGGGCTGAAAAACTGTTTTTT.

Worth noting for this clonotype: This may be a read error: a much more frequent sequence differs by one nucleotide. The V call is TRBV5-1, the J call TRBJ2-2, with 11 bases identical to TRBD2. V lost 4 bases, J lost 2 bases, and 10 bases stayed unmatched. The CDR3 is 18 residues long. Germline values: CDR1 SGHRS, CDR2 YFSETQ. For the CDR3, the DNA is TGCGCCAGCAGCGTGACACTAGCGGGAGCTCAAAACACCGGGGAGCTGTTTTTT. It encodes CASSVTLAGAQNTGELFF.

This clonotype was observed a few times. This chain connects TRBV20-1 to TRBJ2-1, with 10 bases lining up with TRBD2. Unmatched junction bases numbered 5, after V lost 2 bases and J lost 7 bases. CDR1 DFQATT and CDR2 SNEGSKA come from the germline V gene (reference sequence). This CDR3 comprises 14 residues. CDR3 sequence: CSARPSGGANEQFF. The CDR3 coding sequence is TGCAGTGCTAGACCCAGCGGGGGGGCGAATGAGCAGTTCTTC.

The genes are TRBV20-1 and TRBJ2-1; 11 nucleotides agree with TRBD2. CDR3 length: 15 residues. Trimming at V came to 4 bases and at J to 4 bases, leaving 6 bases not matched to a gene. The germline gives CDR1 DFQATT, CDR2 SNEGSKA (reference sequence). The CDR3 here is CSATSLAGGYNEQFF. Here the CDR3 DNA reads TGCAGTGCTACGTCTCTAGCGGGAGGATACAATGAGCAGTTCTTC.

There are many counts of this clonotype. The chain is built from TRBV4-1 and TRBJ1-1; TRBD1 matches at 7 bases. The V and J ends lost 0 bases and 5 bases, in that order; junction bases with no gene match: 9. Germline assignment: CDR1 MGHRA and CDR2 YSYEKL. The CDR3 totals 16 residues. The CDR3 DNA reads TGCGCCAGCAGCCAAGATAAAAGGCAGGGGGGGACTGAAGCTTTCTTT. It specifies CASSQDKRQGGTEAFF.

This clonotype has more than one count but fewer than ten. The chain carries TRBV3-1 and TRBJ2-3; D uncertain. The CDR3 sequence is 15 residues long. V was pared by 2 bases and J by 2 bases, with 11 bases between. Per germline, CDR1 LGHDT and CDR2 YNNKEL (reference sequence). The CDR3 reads CASSQRQAHTDTQYF. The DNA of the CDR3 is TGTGCCAGCAGCCAAAGGCAGGCACACACAGATACGCAGTATTTT.